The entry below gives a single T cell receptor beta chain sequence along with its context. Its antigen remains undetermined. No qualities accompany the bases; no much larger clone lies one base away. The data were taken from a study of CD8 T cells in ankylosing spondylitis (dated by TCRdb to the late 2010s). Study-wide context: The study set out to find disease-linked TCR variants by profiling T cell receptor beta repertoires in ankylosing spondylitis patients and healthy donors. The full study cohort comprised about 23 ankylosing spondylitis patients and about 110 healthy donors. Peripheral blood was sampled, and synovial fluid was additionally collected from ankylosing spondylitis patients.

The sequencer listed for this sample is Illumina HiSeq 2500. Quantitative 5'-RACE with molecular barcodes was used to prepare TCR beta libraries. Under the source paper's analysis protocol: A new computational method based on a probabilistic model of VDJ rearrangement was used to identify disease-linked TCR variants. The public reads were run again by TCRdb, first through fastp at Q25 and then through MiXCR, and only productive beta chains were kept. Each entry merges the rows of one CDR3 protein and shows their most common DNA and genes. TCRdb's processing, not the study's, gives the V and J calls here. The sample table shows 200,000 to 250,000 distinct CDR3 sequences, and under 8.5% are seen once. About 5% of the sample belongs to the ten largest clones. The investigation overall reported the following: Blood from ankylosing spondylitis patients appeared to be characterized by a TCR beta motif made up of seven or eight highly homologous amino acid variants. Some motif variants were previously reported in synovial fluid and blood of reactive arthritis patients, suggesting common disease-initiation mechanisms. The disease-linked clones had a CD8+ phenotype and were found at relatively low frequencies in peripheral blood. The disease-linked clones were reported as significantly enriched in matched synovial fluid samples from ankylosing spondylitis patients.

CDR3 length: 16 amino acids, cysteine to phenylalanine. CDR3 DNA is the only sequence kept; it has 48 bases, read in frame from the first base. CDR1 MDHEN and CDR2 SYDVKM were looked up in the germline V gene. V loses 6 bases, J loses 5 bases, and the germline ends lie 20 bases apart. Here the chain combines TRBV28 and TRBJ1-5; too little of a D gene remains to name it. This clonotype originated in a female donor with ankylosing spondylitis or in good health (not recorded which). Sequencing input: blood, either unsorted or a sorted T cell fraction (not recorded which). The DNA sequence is TGTGCCAGCAGCGTACATCGGTCCCGAGGGCATCAGCCCCAGCATTTT. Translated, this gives CASSVHRSRGHQPQHF.